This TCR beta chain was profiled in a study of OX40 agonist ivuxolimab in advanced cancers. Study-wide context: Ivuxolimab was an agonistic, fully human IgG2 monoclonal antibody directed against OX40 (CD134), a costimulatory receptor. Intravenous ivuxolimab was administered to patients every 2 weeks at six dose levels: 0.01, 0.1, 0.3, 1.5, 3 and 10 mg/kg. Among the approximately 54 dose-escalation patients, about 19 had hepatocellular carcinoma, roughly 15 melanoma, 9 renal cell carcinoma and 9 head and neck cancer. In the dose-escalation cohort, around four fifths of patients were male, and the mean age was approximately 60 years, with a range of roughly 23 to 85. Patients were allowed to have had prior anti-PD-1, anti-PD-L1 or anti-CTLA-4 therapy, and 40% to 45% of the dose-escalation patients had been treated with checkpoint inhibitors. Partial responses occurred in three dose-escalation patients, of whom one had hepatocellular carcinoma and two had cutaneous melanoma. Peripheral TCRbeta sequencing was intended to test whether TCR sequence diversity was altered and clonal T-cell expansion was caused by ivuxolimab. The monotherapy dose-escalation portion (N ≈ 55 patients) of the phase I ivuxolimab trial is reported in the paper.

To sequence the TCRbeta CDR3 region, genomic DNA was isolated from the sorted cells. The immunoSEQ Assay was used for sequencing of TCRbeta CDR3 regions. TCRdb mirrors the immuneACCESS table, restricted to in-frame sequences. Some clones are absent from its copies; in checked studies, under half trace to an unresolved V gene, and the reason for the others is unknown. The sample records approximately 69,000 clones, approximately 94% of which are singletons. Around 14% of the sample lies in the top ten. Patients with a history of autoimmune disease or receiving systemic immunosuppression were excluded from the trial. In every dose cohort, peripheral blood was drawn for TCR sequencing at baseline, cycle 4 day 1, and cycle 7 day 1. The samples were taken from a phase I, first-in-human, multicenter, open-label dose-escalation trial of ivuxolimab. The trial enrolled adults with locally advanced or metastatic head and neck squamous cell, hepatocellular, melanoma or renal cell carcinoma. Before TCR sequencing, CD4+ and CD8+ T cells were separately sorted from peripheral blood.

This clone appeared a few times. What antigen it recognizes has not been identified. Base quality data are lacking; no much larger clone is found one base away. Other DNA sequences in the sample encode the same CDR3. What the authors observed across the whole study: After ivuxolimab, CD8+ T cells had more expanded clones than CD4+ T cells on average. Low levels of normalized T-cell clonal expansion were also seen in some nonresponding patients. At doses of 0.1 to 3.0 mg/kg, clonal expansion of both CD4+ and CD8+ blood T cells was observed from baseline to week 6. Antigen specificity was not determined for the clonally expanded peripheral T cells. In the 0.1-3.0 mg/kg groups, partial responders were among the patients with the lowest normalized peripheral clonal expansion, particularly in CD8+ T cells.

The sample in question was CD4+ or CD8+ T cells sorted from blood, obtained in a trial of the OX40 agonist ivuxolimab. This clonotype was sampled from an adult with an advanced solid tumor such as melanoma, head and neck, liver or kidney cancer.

In nucleotide form, the sequence is TGCGCCAGCAGCCAAGCCTCTACAGGGGTCACTGAAGCTTTCTTT. It specifies CASSQASTGVTEAFF. In this chain, TRBV4-1 is recombined with TRBJ1-1; 7 of the junction bases match TRBD1. As encoded in the germline V gene, CDR1 is MGHRA while CDR2 is YSYEKL. Trimming leaves V shorter by 1 base and J shorter by 4 bases, with the junction holding 6 bases beyond the gene matches. The CDR3 runs 15 amino acids, cysteine and phenylalanine included. The only DNA kept is the CDR3, 45 bases in frame from the first base.